This entry is about one T cell receptor (beta chain). Its specificity is not known. This specimen comes from a study of T cells after yellow fever vaccination. Study-level findings and limits: It was the secondary response that reached its peak faster, day 5 versus 15, but it was weaker.

The CDR3 has 13 residues. From germline, CDR1 is ENHRY and CDR2 SYGVKD. The V end lost 4 bases, the J end lost 0 bases, and 7 bases lay between the germline ends. They built TCR cDNA with 5'RACE template switching, a step that put in a universal primer site and UMIs. Each CDR3 protein is one row after TCRdb ran MiXCR on the 5' RACE reads. In the table there are fewer than 350,000 distinct CDR3 sequences, 8% to 10% of which are singletons. Specimen: PBMCs, collected on the day of the first yellow fever vaccination. This clonotype was obtained from a man younger than 30 who received the YFV17D yellow fever vaccine. The rearrangement links TRBV10-3 to TRBJ2-7, with D uncertain. The CDR3 loop is CAISVPFSYEQYF. Written as DNA, the CDR3 is TGTGCCATCAGTGTTCCCTTCTCCTACGAGCAGTACTTC.